These 9 T cell receptor beta chains originate from one sample sequenced in a study of read filtering for tumor transcriptome and immune sequencing. This library used around 0.4 ug RNA and molecular barcoded adaptors spanning alpha/delta and beta/gamma chains. TCRdb analysed the reads with MiXCR anew, one entry per CDR3 protein. The table includes over 40,000 distinct CDR3 sequences, less than 15% detected once. The sequencing input was a population of CD138-negative cells sorted from bone marrow. Receptors originate from a donor over 35 with multiple myeloma.

This clonotype was counted at least ten times. V usage is TRBV7-2 and J usage is TRBJ2-3, with D perhaps TRBD2 (5 bases). From germline, CDR1 is SGHTA and CDR2 FQGNSA. V lost 5 bases and J lost 4, with 13 bases in between. There are 14 residues in the CDR3. The CDR3 is CASSGRRAADTQYF. CDR3 bases: TGTGCCAGCAGCGGACGGCGGGCCGCAGATACGCAGTATTTT. The whole variable domain, remainder taken from reference TRBV7-2 and TRBJ2-3, is GAGVSQSPSNKVTEKGKDVELRCDPISGHTALYWYRQSLGQGLEFLIYFQGNSAPDKSGLPSDRFSAERTGGSVSTLTIQRTQQEDSAVYLCASSGRRAADTQYFGPGTRLTVL.

This clonotype was seen many times. This chain links TRBV3-1 with TRBJ2-3, with TRBD1 as a possible D gene (6 bases). The V gene's germline CDR1 is LGHDT and CDR2 YNNKEL (reference sequence). The germline V and J ends were trimmed by 1 base and 3 bases, with 11 bases remaining between them. This CDR3 is built from 15 residues. In DNA, the CDR3 is TGTGCCAGCAGCCAAGGCTCAGGGGTAACAGATACGCAGTATTTT. Translating gives CASSQGSGVTDTQYF.

This clonotype occurred many times. The chain couples TRBV7-2 to TRBJ2-1; D gene unclear. The CDR3 spans 14 residues. Trimming pared 6 bases from V and 1 base from J, leaving 10 bases between. CDR1 and CDR2 (germline): SGHTA, FQGNSA. Here the CDR3 DNA reads TGTGCCAGCAGTGTTACATTATCCTACAATGAGCAGTTCTTC. Translation gives CASSVTLSYNEQFF. Full variable domain (missing parts from reference TRBV7-2 and TRBJ2-1): GAGVSQSPSNKVTEKGKDVELRCDPISGHTALYWYRQSLGQGLEFLIYFQGNSAPDKSGLPSDRFSAERTGGSVSTLTIQRTQQEDSAVYLCASSVTLSYNEQFFGPGTRLTVL.

This clonotype has more than one count but fewer than ten. This chain joins TRBV25-1 and TRBJ1-1, with D perhaps matching TRBD1 (6 bases). V was pared by 8 bases and J by 1 base, with 17 bases between. The CDR3 is 15 amino acids. CDR1 and CDR2 (germline): MGHDK, SYGVNS. The CDR3 spells CASAGGGAQNTEAFF. The CDR3 DNA sequence: TGTGCCAGCGCCGGGGGGGGGGCCCAGAACACTGAAGCTTTCTTT.

The chain links TRBV11-3 to TRBJ1-1; D uncertain. Per the germline V gene, CDR1 is SGHNT and CDR2 is YENEEA. The V end was cut by 0 bases, the J end by 8 bases, with 10 bases between. This CDR3 has 13 amino acids. The CDR3 sequence is CASSLESKEEAFF. As DNA, the CDR3 is TGTGCCAGCAGCTTAGAATCGAAGGAAGAAGCTTTCTTT. The whole variable domain, filled in from reference TRBV11-3 and TRBJ1-1, reads EAGVVQSPRYKIIEKKQPVAFWCNPISGHNTLYWYLQNLGQGPELLIRYENEEAVDDSQLPKDRFSAERLKGVDSTLKIQPAELGDSAVYLCASSLESKEEAFFGQGTRLTVV.

This clonotype was seen many times. The chain joins TRBV20-1 to TRBJ2-7; D not certain. V lost 1 base and J lost 0, with 7 bases in between. This CDR3 has 13 residues. The germline gives CDR1 DFQATT, CDR2 SNEGSKA (reference sequence). This chain's CDR3 is CSARGPVSYEQYF. CDR3 sequence (DNA): TGCAGTGCTAGAGGGCCGGTCTCCTACGAGCAGTACTTC.

Worth noting for this clonotype: One end of the junction fails to match germline, which may point to a read error. The rearrangement links TRBV4-3 to TRBJ2-3; 7 bases map to TRBD1. The CDR3 covers 16 residues. The germline gives CDR1 LGHNA, CDR2 YSLEER. CDR3 in DNA: TGCGCCGGCAGCCAGGCTGACAGGGTCGGCACAGATACGCAGTATTTT. This gives the protein CAGSQADRVGTDTQYF.

The CDR3 spells CASSSSRGGAYNEQFF. In DNA form, the CDR3 reads TGTGCCAGCAGCTCTAGCAGGGGTGGAGCCTACAATGAGCAGTTCTTC. The chain couples TRBV11-1 to TRBJ2-1; TRBD1 is a possible D gene (6 bases). V lost 4 bases, J lost 2 bases, and 15 bases lay in between. Germline CDR1 SGHAT, CDR2 FQDESV (reference sequence). The CDR3 extends over 16 amino acids.

Many counts were recorded for this clonotype. The rearrangement joins TRBV12-3 or TRBV12-4 to TRBJ2-7; D is perhaps TRBD2 (5 bases). The V end lost 2 bases, the J end lost 6 bases, and 8 bases lay between the germline ends. The CDR3 sequence is 12 residues long. CDR3 amino acids: CASSLRGAEQYF. CDR3 sequence (DNA): TGTGCCAGCAGTTTACGGGGAGCCGAGCAGTACTTC.